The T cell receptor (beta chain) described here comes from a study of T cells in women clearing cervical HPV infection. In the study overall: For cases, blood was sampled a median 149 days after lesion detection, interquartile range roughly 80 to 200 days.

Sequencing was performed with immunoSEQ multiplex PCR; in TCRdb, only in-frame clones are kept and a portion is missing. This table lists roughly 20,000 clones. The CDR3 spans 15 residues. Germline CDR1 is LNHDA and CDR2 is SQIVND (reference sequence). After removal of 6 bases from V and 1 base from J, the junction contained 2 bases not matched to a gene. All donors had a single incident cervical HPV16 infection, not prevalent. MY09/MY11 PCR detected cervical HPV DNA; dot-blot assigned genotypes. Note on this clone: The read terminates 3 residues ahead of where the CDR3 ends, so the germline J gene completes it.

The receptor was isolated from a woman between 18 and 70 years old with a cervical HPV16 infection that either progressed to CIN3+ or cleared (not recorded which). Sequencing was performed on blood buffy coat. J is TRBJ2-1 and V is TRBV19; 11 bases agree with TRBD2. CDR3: CASSSSGGSYNEQFF. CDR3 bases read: TGTGCCAGTAGCTCTAGCGGGGGGTCCTACAATGAG.